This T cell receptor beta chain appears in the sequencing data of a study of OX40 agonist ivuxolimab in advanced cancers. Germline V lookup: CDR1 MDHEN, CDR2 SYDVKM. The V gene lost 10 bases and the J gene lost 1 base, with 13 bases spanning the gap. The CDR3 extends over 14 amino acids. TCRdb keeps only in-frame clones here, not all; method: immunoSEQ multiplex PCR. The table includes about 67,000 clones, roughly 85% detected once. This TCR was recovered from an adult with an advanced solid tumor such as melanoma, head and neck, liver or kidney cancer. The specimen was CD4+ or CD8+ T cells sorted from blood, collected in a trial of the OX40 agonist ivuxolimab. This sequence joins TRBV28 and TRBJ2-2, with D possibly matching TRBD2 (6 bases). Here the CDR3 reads CATHRDWNTGELFF. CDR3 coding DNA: TGTGCCACCCACCGGGACTGGAACACCGGGGAGCTGTTTTTT. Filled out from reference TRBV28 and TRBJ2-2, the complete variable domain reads DVKVTQSSRYLVKRTGEKVFLECVQDMDHENMFWYRQDPGLGLRLIYFSYDVKMKEKGDIPEGYSVSREKKERFSLILESASTNQTSMYLCATHRDWNTGELFFGEGSRLTVL.